The 19 T cell receptor beta chains presented below share a single source sample, sequenced in a study of T cell repertoires in cytomegalovirus infection. TCRdb processed the reads anew with MiXCR; each CDR3 protein has one entry. This sample carries roughly 730,000 distinct CDR3 sequences, roughly 33% of them seen once, and the ten largest clones take about 20%. What these receptors recognize is not known. The source material was cultured PBMCs, sampled from culture after CMV antigen stimulation. The source of these receptors is a human donor in good health (CMV status not recorded). Some clones in this sample may be carry-over from other donors' samples.

This clonotype was seen only a few times. The V and J genes are TRBV7-2 and TRBJ2-5, with unresolved D. Trimming stripped 4 bases from V and 7 bases from J, with 10 bases between. Germline CDR1 is SGHTA and CDR2 is FQGNSA. The CDR3 is made up of 12 amino acids. The chain's CDR3 is CASSSPPGTQYF. Here the CDR3 DNA reads TGTGCCAGCAGCTCCCCCCCGGGGACCCAGTACTTC.

The gene calls are TRBV7-9 and TRBJ2-3, with a weak D call TRBD2 (5 bases). CDR1 and CDR2 (germline): SEHNR, FQNEAQ (reference sequence). There are 16 residues in the CDR3. V was trimmed by 5 bases and J by 2 bases, leaving 17 bases between them. The CDR3 spells CASSARDARYTDTQYF. The CDR3 DNA reads TGTGCCAGCAGCGCCCGGGATGCGAGATACACAGATACGCAGTATTTT.

J is TRBJ2-3 and V is TRBV12-3 or TRBV12-4; TRBD1 is a possible D gene (6 bases). Trimming left V 2 bases short and J 2 bases short, with 11 bases between. CDR3 length: 15 amino acids. This chain's CDR3 is CASSLNRVYTDTQYF. The CDR3 DNA follows: TGTGCCAGCAGTTTAAACAGGGTCTACACAGATACGCAGTATTTT.

This clonotype appeared a few times. The chain is built from TRBV5-4 and TRBJ1-1; TRBD1 is a possible D gene (6 bases). This CDR3 is 16 amino acids long. V was cut by 0 bases and J by 6 bases, with 18 bases left in between. In germline, CDR1 is SGHNT, CDR2 YYREEE (reference sequence). CDR3: CASSLGQGISVAEAFF. The CDR3 region has the DNA TGTGCCAGCAGCTTGGGGCAGGGGATATCGGTCGCTGAAGCTTTCTTT.

The CDR3 here is CSAGRAGTANYGYTF. The CDR3 DNA reads TGCAGCGCAGGACGGGCCGGGACAGCTAACTATGGCTACACCTTC. This chain connects TRBV29-1 to TRBJ1-2; TRBD1 aligns across 7 bases. Germline CDR1 reads SQVTM; CDR2 reads ANQGSEA. The CDR3 sequence is 15 residues long. V trimming: 7 bases; J trimming: 0 bases; junction bases outside the gene matches: 11. Full variable domain (remainder filled in from reference TRBV29-1 and TRBJ1-2): SAVISQKPSRDICQRGTSLTIQCQVDSQVTMMFWYRQQPGQSLTLIATANQGSEATYESGFVIDKFPISRPNLTFSTLTVSNMSPEDSSIYLCSAGRAGTANYGYTFGSGTRLTVV.

This clonotype was recorded many times. The chain employs TRBV7-2 and TRBJ1-2; TRBD1 aligns across 7 bases. The CDR3 totals 13 residues. The V gene end was trimmed by 6 bases and the J gene end by 5 bases; junction bases not matched to a gene: 6. CDR1 and CDR2 from the germline V gene are SGHTA and FQGNSA. The CDR3 DNA reads TGTGCCAGCAGTCTCGACAGGGAATATGGCTACACCTTC. It specifies CASSLDREYGYTF.

Only a few counts were recorded for this clonotype. The DNA for the CDR3 is TGTGCCAGCAGCCCGGAGGGAAGCGGTCTCATCGGCAAGCAGTACTTC. It codes for CASSPEGSGLIGKQYF. This chain uses TRBV7-2 with TRBJ2-7; possibly TRBD2 for D (6 bases). The germline V gene encodes CDR1 SGHTA and CDR2 FQGNSA. This CDR3 contains 16 residues. The V gene lost 5 bases and the J gene lost 8 bases, with 25 bases spanning the gap.

This chain joins TRBV20-1 and TRBJ2-3; maybe TRBD2 (5 bases). Trimming left V 3 bases short and J 4 bases short, with 14 bases between. The CDR3 has 14 residues. Germline assignment: CDR1 DFQATT and CDR2 SNEGSKA (reference sequence). The CDR3 sequence is CSARFSASPDTQYF. The CDR3 coding sequence is TGCAGTGCTAGGTTTTCGGCTAGCCCAGATACGCAGTATTTT.

This chain connects TRBV6-2 or TRBV6-3 to TRBJ1-1, with a tentative D call TRBD1 (5 bases). This CDR3 has 17 residues. Trimming removed 3 bases from V and 0 bases from J, with 17 bases in between. Per germline, CDR1 MNHEY and CDR2 SVGEGT. CDR3 sequence (DNA): TGTGCCAGCAGTTATGGATGGGGGACTGTCTTGAACACTGAAGCTTTCTTT. Protein product: CASSYGWGTVLNTEAFF.

The chain employs TRBV6-2 or TRBV6-3 and TRBJ2-3; 7 nucleotides line up with TRBD2. V gave up 10 bases and J gave up 7 bases; unmatched junction bases: 5. Per germline, CDR1 MNHEY and CDR2 SVGEGT. This CDR3 comprises 11 residues. This CDR3 reads CATASGYTQYF. The CDR3 DNA is TGTGCCACCGCTAGCGGATATACGCAGTATTTT.

The chain employs TRBV20-1 and TRBJ2-2; TRBD2 aligns across 9 bases. The germline V gene has CDR1 DFQATT and CDR2 SNEGSKA (reference sequence). With V trimmed by 6 bases and J by 5 bases, 10 bases remained unmatched. CDR3 length: 15 amino acids. CDR3 nucleotide sequence: TGCAGTGCCCAGACTAGCGGTGCTTTGACCGGGGAGCTGTTTTTT. Translation gives CSAQTSGALTGELFF.

The chain joins TRBV18 to TRBJ2-1; D gene uncertain. This CDR3 is built from 14 residues. Germline V lookup: CDR1 KGHSH, CDR2 LQKENI. V lost 2 bases and J 6 bases, leaving 11 bases between the germline ends. The CDR3 nucleotides read TGTGCCAGCTCACCAGGAGCAGGACGCAATGAGCAGTTCTTC. This translates into CASSPGAGRNEQFF.

CDR3 bases: TGTGCCAGCAGTTTATCACAGGTCGAGTTCTTC. Translating gives CASSLSQVEFF. V and J are TRBV12-3 or TRBV12-4 and TRBJ2-1; D may be TRBD1 (5 bases). Trimming removed 2 bases from V and 14 bases from J, with 10 bases in between. This CDR3 comprises 11 residues.

This clonotype was detected a few times. In this CDR3 the conserved last residue, phenylalanine or tryptophan, is missing, so a read error is likely. This chain uses TRBV11-2 with TRBJ1-3; possible D gene TRBD1, 6 bases. V was clipped by 7 bases and J by 6 bases, with 16 bases between them. This CDR3 comprises 14 residues. CDR1 SGHAT and CDR2 FQNNGV come from the germline V gene. In nucleotides, the CDR3 is TGTGCCAGCATTCTTCGGGACAAATCAAACACCATATATTCT. Translated, it gives CASILRDKSNTIYS.

The genes are TRBV6-1 and TRBJ1-4; D perhaps matches TRBD1 (6 bases). Trimming took 1 base from V and 3 from J, leaving 9 bases between them. The CDR3 has 15 amino acids. Germline-derived CDR1 and CDR2 are MNHNS and SASEGT. The chain's CDR3 is CASSEGSGANEKLFF. CDR3 nucleotide sequence: TGTGCCAGCAGTGAAGGCTCAGGGGCTAATGAAAAACTGTTTTTT.

V gene TRBV27 combines with J gene TRBJ2-2; no definite D call. Germline V gene lookup returns CDR1 MNHEY and CDR2 SMNVEV (reference sequence). This CDR3 is 12 amino acids long. Between the trimmed V and J ends, which lost 6 bases and 7 bases, there was a span of 9 bases. The CDR3 coding sequence is TGTGCCAGCAGATTTATGGTCGGGGAGCTGTTTTTT. This gives the protein CASRFMVGELFF.

This clonotype was found a few times. The chain employs TRBV19 and TRBJ2-1, with 12 bases aligning to TRBD2. This CDR3 is 15 amino acids long. V trimming: 2 bases; J trimming: 9 bases; junction bases outside the gene matches: 5. The germline CDR1 and CDR2 sequences are LNHDA and SQIVND (reference sequence). The CDR3 sequence: CASSIMGLAGREQFF. The CDR3, as DNA: TGTGCCAGTAGTATAATGGGACTAGCGGGTCGTGAGCAGTTCTTC.

The chain carries TRBV20-1 and TRBJ2-5, with TRBD2 as a possible D gene (6 bases). CDR1 DFQATT and CDR2 SNEGSKA come from the germline V gene (reference sequence). V was clipped by 3 bases and J by 7 bases, with 21 bases between them. There are 15 residues in the CDR3. DNA of the CDR3: TGCAGTGCTAGGTTGGGGTGGGGGGATTGGGGGACCCAGTACTTC. Residues: CSARLGWGDWGTQYF.

The chain joins TRBV6-2 or TRBV6-3 to TRBJ2-1, with 10 positions matching TRBD2. Trimming cost V 0 bases and J 3 bases; bases outside gene matches: 8. The CDR3 is made up of 18 amino acids. CDR1 is MNHEY, CDR2 SVGEGT, per germline. CDR3 nucleotides: TGTGCCAGCAGTTACTCGAGGCTAGCGGGAGTGGTCTACAATGAGCAGTTCTTC. This gives the protein CASSYSRLAGVVYNEQFF.